This T cell receptor (beta chain) was captured by sequencing in a study of blood T cell repertoires in COVID-19. At the level of the study: Both acute and convalescent COVID-19 samples were obtained from the United States, Italy and Spain. Sources were T cells, B-cell-depleted T cells, or PBMCs; the material itself was cDNA or gDNA.

The authors' processing: Estimation of nucleated cell counts was performed using reference gene primer amplification. Profiling relied on immunoSEQ multiplex PCR, and the TCRdb table lists in-frame clones only, not all of them. The V and J calls and the clone size are those of that table, but D and trimming were determined from the DNA. The top ten hold around 3% of the sample, which has over 85,000 clones, around four fifths seen once. There are 15 residues in the CDR3. Germline trimming cut 7 bases from V and 3 bases from J; bases unmatched to any gene: 8. Germline-derived CDR1 and CDR2 are SNHLY and FYNNEI.

The sequenced material came from peripheral blood. The clonotype originates from a man aged 50 or older with acute or convalescent COVID-19. The chain joins TRBV2 to TRBJ1-5; 8 bases fit TRBD1. The CDR3 spells CASIQDRAYNQPQHF. In nucleotides, the CDR3 is TGTGCCAGCATCCAGGACAGGGCGTACAATCAGCCCCAGCATTTT.